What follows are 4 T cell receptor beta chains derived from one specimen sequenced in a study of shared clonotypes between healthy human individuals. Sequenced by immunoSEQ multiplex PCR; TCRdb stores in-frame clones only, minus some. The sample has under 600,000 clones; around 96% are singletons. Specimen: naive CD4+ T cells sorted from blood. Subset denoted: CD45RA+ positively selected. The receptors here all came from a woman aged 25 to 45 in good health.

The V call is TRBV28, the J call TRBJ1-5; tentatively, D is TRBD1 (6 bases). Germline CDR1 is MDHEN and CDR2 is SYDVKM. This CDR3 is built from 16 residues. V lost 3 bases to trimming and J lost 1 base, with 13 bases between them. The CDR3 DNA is TGTGCCAGCAGTTTTCTTCAGGGGAGGAGCAATCAGCCCCAGCATTTT. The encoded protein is CASSFLQGRSNQPQHF.

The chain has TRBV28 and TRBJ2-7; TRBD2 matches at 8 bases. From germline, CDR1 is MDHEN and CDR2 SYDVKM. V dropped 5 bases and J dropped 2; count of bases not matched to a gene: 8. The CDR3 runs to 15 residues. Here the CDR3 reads CASSPGGAGAYEQYF. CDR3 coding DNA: TGTGCCAGCAGTCCCGGGGGAGCGGGAGCCTACGAGCAGTACTTC.

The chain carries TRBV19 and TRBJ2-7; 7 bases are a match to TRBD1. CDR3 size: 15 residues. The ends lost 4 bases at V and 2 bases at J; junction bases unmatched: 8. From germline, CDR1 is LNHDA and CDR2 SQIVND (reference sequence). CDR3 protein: CASSTYEGQTYEQYF. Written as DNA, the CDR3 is TGTGCCAGTAGTACCTACGAGGGACAGACCTACGAGCAGTACTTC.

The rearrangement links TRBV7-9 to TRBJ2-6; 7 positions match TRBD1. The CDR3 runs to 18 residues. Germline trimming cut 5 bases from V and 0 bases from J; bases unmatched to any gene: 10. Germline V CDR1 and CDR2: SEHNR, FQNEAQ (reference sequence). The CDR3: CASSPPGTENSGANVLTF. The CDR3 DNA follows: TGTGCCAGCAGCCCACCCGGGACAGAGAACTCTGGGGCCAACGTCCTGACTTTC.